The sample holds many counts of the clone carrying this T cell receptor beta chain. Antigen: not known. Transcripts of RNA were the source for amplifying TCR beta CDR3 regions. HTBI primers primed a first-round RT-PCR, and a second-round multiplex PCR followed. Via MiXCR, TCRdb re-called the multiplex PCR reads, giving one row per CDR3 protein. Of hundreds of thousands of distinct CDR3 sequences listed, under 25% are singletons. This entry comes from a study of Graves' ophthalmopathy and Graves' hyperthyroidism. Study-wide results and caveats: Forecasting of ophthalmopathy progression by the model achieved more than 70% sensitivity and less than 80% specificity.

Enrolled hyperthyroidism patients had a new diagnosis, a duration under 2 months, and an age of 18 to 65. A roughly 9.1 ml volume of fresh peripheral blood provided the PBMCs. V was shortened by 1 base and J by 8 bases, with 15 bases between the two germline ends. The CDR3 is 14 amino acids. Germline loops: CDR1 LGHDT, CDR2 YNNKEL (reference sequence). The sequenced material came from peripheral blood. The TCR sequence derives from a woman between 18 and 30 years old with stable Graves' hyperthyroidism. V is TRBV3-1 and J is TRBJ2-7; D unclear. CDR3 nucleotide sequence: TGTGCCAGCAGCCAAGGCAGGACCCTTACAAAGCAGTACTTC. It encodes CASSQGRTLTKQYF.